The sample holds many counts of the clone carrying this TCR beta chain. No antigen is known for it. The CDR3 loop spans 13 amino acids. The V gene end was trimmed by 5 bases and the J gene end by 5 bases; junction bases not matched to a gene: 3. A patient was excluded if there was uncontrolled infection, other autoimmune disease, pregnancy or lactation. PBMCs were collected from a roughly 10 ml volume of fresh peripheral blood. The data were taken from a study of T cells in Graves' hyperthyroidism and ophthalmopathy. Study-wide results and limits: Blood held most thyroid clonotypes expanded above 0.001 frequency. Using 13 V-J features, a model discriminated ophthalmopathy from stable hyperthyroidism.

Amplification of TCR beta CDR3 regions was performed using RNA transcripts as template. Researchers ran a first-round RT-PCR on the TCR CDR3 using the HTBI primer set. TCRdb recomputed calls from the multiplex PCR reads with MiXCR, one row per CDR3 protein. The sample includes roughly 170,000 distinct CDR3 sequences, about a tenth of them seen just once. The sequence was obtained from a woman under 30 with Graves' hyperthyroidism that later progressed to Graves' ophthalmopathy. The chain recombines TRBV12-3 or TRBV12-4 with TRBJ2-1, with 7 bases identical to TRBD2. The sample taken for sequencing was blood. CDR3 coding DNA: TGTGCCAGCAGTGCAACTAGCGACAATGAGCAGTTCTTC. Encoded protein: CASSATSDNEQFF.